This TCR beta chain appears in the sequencing data of a study of OX40 agonist ivuxolimab in advanced cancers. About the research overall: Males comprised 82.7% of the group, whose mean age was approximately 61 years (range 23 to 79).

Findings and caveats of the study: Antigens targeted by the expanded peripheral T cells were not determined.

Data came from immunoSEQ multiplex PCR; TCRdb stores just in-frame clones and leaves some out. The sample yields more than 50,000 clones, 82% seen once. Blood samples were obtained at baseline, cycle 4 day 1, and cycle 7 day 1. CDR1 and CDR2 (germline): MGHRA, YSYEKL. With V trimmed by 4 bases and J by 4 bases, 10 bases remained unmatched. The CDR3 has 18 amino acids. This clone showed up just a few times. Its antigen is currently unknown. The sequence came from an adult with an advanced solid tumor such as melanoma, head and neck, liver or kidney cancer. The sequencing here drew on CD4+ or CD8+ T cells sorted from blood, taken in a trial of the OX40 agonist ivuxolimab. The chain employs TRBV4-1 and TRBJ2-3; 14 bases agree with TRBD2. In DNA, the CDR3 is TGCGCCAGCAGCCCGGGGACTAGCGGGAGCCCACATCCAGATACGCAGTATTTT. Protein: CASSPGTSGSPHPDTQYF.